Given below is one TCR beta chain in context. The antigen remains unidentified. CDR1 is SGDLS, CDR2 YYNGEE, per germline. V gave up 3 bases and J gave up 0 bases, with 8 bases separating them. The CDR3 spans 14 residues. These data belong to a study of cytotoxic CD8 clonotypes in ibrutinib-treated CLL. The study's findings and limits: Baseline clonality, above age-matched healthy donor levels, tracked circulating CD8+ T-cell counts.

Produced via immunoSEQ multiplex PCR; TCRdb's table is partial and in-frame only. Here the sample spans 110,000 to 150,000 clones, about 91% being singletons. This TCR came from a human donor with chronic lymphocytic leukemia. The V gene is TRBV9, the J gene TRBJ2-3; D unresolved. This specimen consisted of PBMCs, obtained after 12 months of ibrutinib treatment. CDR3 in amino acids: CASSGYWSTDTQYF. The CDR3 DNA reads as TGTGCCAGCAGCGGATATTGGAGCACAGATACGCAGTATTTT.